Listed here is a single TCR beta chain. The CDR3 spans 11 residues. V was trimmed by 11 bases and J by 2 bases, leaving 9 bases between them. Germline-derived CDR1 and CDR2 are ENHRY and SYGVKD. The sample belongs to a study of T cells of healthy individuals. TCRdb reprocessed the 5' RACE reads with MiXCR, giving one entry per CDR3 protein. The repertoire has about 96,000 distinct CDR3 sequences, 17% of them found once; the top ten carry 6.2%. This receptor was taken from a human donor in good health. The V call is TRBV10-3, the J call TRBJ2-5; D possibly corresponds to TRBD2 (5 bases). Written as DNA, the CDR3 is TGTGCCGTTTCGGGGCAAGAGACCCAGTACTTC. Its translation is CAVSGQETQYF.